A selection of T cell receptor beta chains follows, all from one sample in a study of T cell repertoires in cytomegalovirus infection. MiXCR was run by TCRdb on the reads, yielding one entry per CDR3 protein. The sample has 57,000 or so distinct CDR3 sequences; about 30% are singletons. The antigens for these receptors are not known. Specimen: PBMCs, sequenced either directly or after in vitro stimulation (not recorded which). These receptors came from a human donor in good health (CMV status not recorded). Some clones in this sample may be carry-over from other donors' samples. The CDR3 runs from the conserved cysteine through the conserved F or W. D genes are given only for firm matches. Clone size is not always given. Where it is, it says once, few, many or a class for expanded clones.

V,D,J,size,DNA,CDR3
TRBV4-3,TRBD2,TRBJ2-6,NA,TGCGCCAGCAGCCTGGGACTAGACTCTGAGGCCAACGTCCTGACTTTC,CASSLGLDSEANVLTF
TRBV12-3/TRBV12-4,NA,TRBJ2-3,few,TGTGCCAGCAGGGCAGGGTCGTCCACAGATACGCAGTATTTT,CASRAGSSTDTQYF
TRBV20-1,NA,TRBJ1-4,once,TGCAGTGCTAGAGCTAAGGGGGATGAAAAACTGTTTTTT,CSARAKGDEKLFF
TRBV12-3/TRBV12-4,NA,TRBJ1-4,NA,TGTGCCAGCAGCCTGGCAGGGACGGAAAAACTGTTTTTT,CASSLAGTEKLFF
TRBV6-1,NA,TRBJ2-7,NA,TGTGCCAGCAGTGATGACATATGGCGCTGGTCCTACGAGCAGTACTTC,CASSDDIWRWSYEQYF
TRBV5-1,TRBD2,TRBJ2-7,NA,TGCGCCAGCAGCTGGGAGGGACTTCCCTACGAGCAGTACTTC,CASSWEGLPYEQYF
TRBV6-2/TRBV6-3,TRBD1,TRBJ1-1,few,TGTGCCAGCAGACGGACAGGGGCGGCTGGGAACACTGAAGCTTTCTTT,CASRRTGAAGNTEAFF
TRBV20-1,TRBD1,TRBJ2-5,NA,TGCAGTGCTAGGGTACAGGGGTTCGAGACCCAGTACTTC,CSARVQGFETQYF
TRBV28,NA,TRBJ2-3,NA,TGTGCCAGCAGTTTTCCCCCCCGCACAGATACGCAGTATTTT,CASSFPPRTDTQYF
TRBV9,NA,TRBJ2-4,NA,TGTGCCAGCAGCCCCGGAGGTGCCAAAAACATTCAGTACTTC,CASSPGGAKNIQYF
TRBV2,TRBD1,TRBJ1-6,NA,TGTGCCACAAGGACAGGGGGCAATCTGTCACCCCTCCACTTT,CATRTGGNLSPLHF
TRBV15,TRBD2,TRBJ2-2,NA,TGTGCCACCAGCAGAGATGGACTAGCGGCCGGGGAGCTGTTTTTT,CATSRDGLAAGELFF
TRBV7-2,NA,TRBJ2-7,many,TGTGCCAGCAGCTTAATGGGGTTCAACGAGCAGTACTTC,CASSLMGFNEQYF
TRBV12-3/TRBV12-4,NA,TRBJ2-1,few,TGTGCCAGCAACGGCCCCGGGGCCAATGAGCAGTTCTTC,CASNGPGANEQFF
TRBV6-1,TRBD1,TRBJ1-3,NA,TGTGCCAGCAGTCGGGACAGATACTCTGGAAACACCATATATTTT,CASSRDRYSGNTIYF
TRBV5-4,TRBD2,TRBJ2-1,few,TGTGCCAGCAGCAGAAGCGGGAGTCCGGATGAGCAGTTCTTC,CASSRSGSPDEQFF
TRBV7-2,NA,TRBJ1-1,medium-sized,TGTGCCAGCAGCTACGGAGGGGCGGGGAACACTGAAGCTTTCTTT,CASSYGGAGNTEAFF